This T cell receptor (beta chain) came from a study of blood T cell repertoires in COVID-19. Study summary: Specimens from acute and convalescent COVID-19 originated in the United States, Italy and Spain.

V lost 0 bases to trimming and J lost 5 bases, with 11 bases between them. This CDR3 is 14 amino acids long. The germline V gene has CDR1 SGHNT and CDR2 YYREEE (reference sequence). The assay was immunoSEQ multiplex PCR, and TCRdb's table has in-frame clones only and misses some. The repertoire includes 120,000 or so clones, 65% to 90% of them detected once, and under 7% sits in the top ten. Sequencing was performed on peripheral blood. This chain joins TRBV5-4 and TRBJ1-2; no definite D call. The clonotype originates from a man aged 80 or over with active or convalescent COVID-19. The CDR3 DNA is TGTGCCAGCAGCTTGGTTGGAGGAGAGTATGGCTACACCTTC. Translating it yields CASSLVGGEYGYTF. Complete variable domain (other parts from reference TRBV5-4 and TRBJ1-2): ETGVTQSPTHLIKTRGQQVTLRCSSQSGHNTVSWYQQALGQGPQFIFQYYREEENGRGNFPPRFSGLQFPNYSSELNVNALELDDSALYLCASSLVGGEYGYTFGSGTRLTVV.